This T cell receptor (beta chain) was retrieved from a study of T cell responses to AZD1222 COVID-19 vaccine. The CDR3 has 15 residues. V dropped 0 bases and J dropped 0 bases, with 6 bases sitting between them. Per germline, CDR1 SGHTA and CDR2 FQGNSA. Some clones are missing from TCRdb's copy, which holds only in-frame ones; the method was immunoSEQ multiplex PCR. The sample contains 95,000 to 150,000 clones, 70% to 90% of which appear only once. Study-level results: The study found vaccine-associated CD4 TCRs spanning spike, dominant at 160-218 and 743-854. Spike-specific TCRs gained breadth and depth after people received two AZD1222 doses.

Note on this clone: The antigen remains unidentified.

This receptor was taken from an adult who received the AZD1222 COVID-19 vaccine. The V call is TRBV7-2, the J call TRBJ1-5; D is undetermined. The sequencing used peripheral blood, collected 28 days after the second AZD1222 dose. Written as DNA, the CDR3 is TGTGCCAGCAGCTTAGCAGGGATTAGCAATCAGCCCCAGCATTTT. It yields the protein CASSLAGISNQPQHF. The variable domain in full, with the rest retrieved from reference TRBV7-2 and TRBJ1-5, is GAGVSQSPSNKVTEKGKDVELRCDPISGHTALYWYRQSLGQGLEFLIYFQGNSAPDKSGLPSDRFSAERTGGSVSTLTIQRTQQEDSAVYLCASSLAGISNQPQHFGDGTRLSIL.